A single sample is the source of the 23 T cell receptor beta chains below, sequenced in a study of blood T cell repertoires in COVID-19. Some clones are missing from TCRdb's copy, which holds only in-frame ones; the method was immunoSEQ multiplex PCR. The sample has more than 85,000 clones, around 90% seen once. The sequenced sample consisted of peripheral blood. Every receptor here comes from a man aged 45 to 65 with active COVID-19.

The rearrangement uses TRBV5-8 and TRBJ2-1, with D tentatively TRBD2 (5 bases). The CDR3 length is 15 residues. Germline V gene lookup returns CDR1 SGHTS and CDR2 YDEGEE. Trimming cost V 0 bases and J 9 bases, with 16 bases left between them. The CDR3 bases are TGTGCCAGCAGCTTGGGGACTGATGGATATAGTGAGCAGTTCTTC. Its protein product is CASSLGTDGYSEQFF.

CDR3 loop: CASSPGQFYEQYF. The CDR3 DNA sequence: TGTGCCAGCAGCCCCGGACAGTTCTACGAGCAGTACTTC. The chain is built from TRBV5-6 and TRBJ2-7, with D possibly TRBD1 on 6 matching bases. The V gene's germline CDR1 is SGHDT and CDR2 YYEEEE. Trimming left V 4 bases short and J 3 bases short, with 11 bases between. The CDR3 totals 13 residues.

The CDR3 sequence is CASSAVSSTDTQYF. CDR3 DNA: TGTGCCAGTAGTGCAGTTTCTAGCACAGATACGCAGTATTTT. This sequence joins TRBV19 and TRBJ2-3; D is uncertain. Per the germline V gene, CDR1 is LNHDA and CDR2 is SQIVND (reference sequence). The CDR3 runs to 14 residues. The germline V and J ends were trimmed by 5 bases and 0 bases, with 9 bases remaining between them.

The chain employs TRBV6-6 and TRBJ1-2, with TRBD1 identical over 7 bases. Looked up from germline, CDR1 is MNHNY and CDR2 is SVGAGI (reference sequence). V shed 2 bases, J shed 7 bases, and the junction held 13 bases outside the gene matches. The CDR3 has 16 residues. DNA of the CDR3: TGTGCCAGCAGTTACCTCCACCGGACAGGTCTTAGTGGCTACACCTTC. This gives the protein CASSYLHRTGLSGYTF.

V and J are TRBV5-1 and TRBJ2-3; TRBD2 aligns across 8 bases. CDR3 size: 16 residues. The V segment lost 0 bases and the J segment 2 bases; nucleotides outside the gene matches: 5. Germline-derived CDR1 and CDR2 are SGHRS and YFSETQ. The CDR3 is CASSLGAGGFTDTQYF. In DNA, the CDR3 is TGCGCCAGCAGCTTGGGCGCGGGGGGCTTCACAGATACGCAGTATTTT.

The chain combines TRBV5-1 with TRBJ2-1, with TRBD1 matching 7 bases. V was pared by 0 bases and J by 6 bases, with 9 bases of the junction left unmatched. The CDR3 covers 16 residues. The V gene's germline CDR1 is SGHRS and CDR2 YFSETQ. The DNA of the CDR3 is TGCGCCAGCAGCTTGGACTTCGGACAGGCCTCCAATGAGCAGTTCTTC. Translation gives CASSLDFGQASNEQFF.

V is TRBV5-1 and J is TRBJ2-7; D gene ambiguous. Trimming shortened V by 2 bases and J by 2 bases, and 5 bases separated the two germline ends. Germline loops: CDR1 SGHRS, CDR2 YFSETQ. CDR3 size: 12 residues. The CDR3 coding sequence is TGCGCCAGCAGCTTTGACACCTACGAGCAGTACTTC. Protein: CASSFDTYEQYF.

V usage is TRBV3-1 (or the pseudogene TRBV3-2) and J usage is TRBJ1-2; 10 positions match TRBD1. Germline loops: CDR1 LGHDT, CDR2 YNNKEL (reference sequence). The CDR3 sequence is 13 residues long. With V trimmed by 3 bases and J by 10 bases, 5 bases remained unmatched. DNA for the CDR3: TGTGCCAGCAGCCAGGCGGGACAGGGGAACTACACCTTC. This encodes CASSQAGQGNYTF.

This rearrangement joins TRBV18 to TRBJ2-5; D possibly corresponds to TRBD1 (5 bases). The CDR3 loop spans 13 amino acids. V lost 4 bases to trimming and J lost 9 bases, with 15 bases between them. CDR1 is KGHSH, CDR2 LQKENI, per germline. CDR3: CASSQNEQGPQYF. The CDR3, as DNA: TGTGCCAGCTCACAAAACGAGCAGGGTCCCCAGTACTTC.

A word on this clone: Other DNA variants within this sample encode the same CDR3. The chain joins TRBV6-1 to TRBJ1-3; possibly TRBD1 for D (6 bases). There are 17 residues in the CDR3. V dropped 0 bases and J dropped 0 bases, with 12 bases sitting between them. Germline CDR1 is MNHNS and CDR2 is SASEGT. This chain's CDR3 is CASSEAHGGSSGNTIYF. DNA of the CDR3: TGTGCCAGCAGTGAAGCGCATGGGGGCAGCTCTGGAAACACCATATATTTT.

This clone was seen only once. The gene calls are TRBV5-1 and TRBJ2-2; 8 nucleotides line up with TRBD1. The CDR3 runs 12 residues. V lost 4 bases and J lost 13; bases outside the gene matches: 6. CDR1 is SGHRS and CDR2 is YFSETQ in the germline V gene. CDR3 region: CASSPDRGGLFF. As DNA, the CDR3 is TGCGCCAGCAGCCCCGACAGGGGTGGGCTGTTTTTT.

CDR3 DNA sequence: TGTGCCAGTAGCATTCTTTCGGACACCCGAGCCCCGTTCTTC. Translating gives CASSILSDTRAPFF. This chain uses TRBV19 with TRBJ2-1, with TRBD1 as a possible D gene (5 bases). This CDR3 spans 14 amino acids. Germline lookup yields CDR1 LNHDA and CDR2 SQIVND (reference sequence). Trimming removed 6 bases from V and 15 bases from J, with 24 bases in between. The full variable domain, its missing parts supplied by reference TRBV19 and TRBJ2-1, is DGGITQSPKYLFRKEGQNVTLSCEQNLNHDAMYWYRQDPGQGLRLIYYSQIVNDFQKGDIAEGYSVSREKKESFPLTVTSAQKNPTAFYLCASSILSDTRAPFFGPGTRLTVL.

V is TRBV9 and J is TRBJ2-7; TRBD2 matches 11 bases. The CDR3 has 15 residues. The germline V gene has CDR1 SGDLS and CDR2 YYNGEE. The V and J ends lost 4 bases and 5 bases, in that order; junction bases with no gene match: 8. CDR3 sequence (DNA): TGTGCCAGCAGCCTTATAGCGGGGGGGCTGGACGAGCAGTACTTC. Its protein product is CASSLIAGGLDEQYF.

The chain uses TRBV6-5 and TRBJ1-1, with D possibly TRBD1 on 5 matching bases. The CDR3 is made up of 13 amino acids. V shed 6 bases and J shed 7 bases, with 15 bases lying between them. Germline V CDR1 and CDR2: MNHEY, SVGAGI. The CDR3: CASRRQPSGEAFF. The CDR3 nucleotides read TGTGCCAGCAGACGACAGCCGTCCGGTGAAGCTTTCTTT.

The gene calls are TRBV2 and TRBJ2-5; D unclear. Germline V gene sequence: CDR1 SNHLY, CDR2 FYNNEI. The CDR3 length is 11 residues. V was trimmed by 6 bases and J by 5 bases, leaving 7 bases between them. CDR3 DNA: TGTGCCAGCAGCCTCCGGGAGACCCAGTACTTC. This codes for CASSLRETQYF. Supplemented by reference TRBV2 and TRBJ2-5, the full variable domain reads EPEVTQTPSHQVTQMGQEVILRCVPISNHLYFYWYRQILGQKVEFLVSFYNNEISEKSEIFDDQFSVERPDGSNFTLKIRSTKLEDSAMYFCASSLRETQYFGPGTRLLVL.

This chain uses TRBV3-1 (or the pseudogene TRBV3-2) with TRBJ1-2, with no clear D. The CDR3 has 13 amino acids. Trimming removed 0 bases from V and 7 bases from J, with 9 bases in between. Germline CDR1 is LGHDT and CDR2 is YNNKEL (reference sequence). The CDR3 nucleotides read TGTGCCAGCAGCCAAGACACTCGAGCTGGCTACACCTTC. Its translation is CASSQDTRAGYTF.

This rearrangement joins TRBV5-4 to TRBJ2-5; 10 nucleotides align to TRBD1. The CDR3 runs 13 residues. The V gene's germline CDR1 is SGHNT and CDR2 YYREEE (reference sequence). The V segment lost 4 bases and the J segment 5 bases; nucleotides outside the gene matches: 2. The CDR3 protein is CASSRTGGETQYF. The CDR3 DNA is TGTGCCAGCAGCCGGACAGGGGGTGAGACCCAGTACTTC. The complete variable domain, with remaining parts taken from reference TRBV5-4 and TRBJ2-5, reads ETGVTQSPTHLIKTRGQQVTLRCSSQSGHNTVSWYQQALGQGPQFIFQYYREEENGRGNFPPRFSGLQFPNYSSELNVNALELDDSALYLCASSRTGGETQYFGPGTRLLVL.

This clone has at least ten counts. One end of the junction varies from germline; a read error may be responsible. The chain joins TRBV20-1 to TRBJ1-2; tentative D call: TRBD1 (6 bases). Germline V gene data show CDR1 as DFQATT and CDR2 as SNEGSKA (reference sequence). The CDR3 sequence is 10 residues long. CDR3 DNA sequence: TGCAGTGCTGGGGGGGACAAAACCTTCTTC. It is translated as CSAGGDKTFF.

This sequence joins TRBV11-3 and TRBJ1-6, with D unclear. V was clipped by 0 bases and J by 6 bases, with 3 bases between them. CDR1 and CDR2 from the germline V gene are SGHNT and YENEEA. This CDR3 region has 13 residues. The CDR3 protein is CASSLDSNSPLHF. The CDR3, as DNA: TGTGCCAGCAGCTTAGACTCTAATTCACCCCTCCACTTT. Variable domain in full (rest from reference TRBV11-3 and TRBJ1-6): EAGVVQSPRYKIIEKKQPVAFWCNPISGHNTLYWYLQNLGQGPELLIRYENEEAVDDSQLPKDRFSAERLKGVDSTLKIQPAELGDSAVYLCASSLDSNSPLHFGNGTRLTVT.

The CDR3 DNA sequence: TGTGCCAGCTCACCATTCTCCCCCCGGGGCTACAATGAGCAGTTCTTC. Translated, it gives CASSPFSPRGYNEQFF. V usage is TRBV18 and J usage is TRBJ2-1; the D gene is possibly TRBD2 (5 bases). Germline V gives CDR1 KGHSH, CDR2 LQKENI. Trimming removed 2 bases at V and 3 bases at J, with 14 bases between. There are 16 residues in the CDR3.

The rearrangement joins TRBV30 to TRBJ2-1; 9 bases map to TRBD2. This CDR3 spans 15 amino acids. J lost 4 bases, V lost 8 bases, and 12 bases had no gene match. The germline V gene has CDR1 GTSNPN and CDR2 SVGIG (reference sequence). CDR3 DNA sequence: TGTGCCGAGTCCTCGGGAGCGGGGGGTTACAATGAGCAGTTCTTC. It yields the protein CAESSGAGGYNEQFF. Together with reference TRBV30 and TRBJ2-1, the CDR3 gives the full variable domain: SQTIHQWPATLVQPVGSPLSLECTVEGTSNPNLYWYRQAAGRGLQLLFYSVGIGQISSEVPQNLSASRPQDRQFILSSKKLLLSDSGFYLCAESSGAGGYNEQFFGPGTRLTVL.

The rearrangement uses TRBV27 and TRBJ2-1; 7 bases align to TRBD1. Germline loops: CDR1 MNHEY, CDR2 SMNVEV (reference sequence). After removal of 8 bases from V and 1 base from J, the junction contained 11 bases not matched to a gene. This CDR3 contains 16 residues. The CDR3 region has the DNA TGTGCCAGCCGTTGGGCCGGGACAGAGTCCTACAATGAGCAGTTCTTC. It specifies CASRWAGTESYNEQFF.

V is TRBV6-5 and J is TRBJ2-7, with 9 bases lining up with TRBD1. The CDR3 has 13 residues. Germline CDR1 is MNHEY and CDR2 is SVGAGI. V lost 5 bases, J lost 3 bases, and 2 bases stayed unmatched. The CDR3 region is CASSRGQGYEQYF. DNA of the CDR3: TGTGCCAGCAGTCGGGGACAGGGCTACGAGCAGTACTTC.